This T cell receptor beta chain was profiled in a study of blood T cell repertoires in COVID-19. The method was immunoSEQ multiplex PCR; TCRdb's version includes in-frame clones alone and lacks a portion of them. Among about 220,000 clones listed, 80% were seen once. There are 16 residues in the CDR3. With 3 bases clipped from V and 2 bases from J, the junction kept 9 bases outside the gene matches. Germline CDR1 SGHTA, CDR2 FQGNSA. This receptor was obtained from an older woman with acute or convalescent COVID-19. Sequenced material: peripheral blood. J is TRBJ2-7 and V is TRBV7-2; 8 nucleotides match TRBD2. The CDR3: CASSLSGAGGTYEQYF. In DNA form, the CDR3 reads TGTGCCAGCAGCTTGAGCGGTGCGGGGGGTACCTACGAGCAGTACTTC.